This TCR beta chain appears in the sequencing data of a study of regulatory T cells in long-lasting Graves disease. Germline CDR1 reads MDHEN; CDR2 reads SYDVKM. V gave up 6 bases and J gave up 7 bases; unmatched junction bases: 11. The CDR3 is 15 residues long. Time point defined: newly diagnosed GD, antithyroid drugs for less than 3 months. Making the TCR library involved RNA that had been extracted from PBMCs. Both iRepertoire HTBI primers and Arm-PCR of CDR3 regions were used to build the TCR beta libraries. TCRdb re-called the multiplex PCR reads with MiXCR, one entry per CDR3 protein. The sample carries about 520,000 distinct CDR3 sequences, more than 10% recorded once. This sample also appeared in a second study, on T cells in Graves' hyperthyroidism and ophthalmopathy. As that report states: HTBI primers were the set used in a first-round RT-PCR of the TCR CDR3.

The sequence derives from a woman aged 30 to 39 with Graves disease. This sequence joins TRBV28 and TRBJ1-5, with 8 bases matching TRBD1. Source: peripheral blood mononuclear cells (PBMCs), taken at new diagnosis, from a patient treated with antithyroid drugs. CDR3 sequence reads: CASSLERTGRQPQHF. In DNA, the CDR3 is TGTGCCAGCAGCCTTGAGCGGACAGGGAGACAGCCCCAGCATTTT.